Below, 12 T cell receptor beta chains from the same sample are listed, as sequenced in a study of blood T cell repertoires in COVID-19. Produced via immunoSEQ multiplex PCR; TCRdb's table is partial and in-frame only. The table records 80,000 to 100,000 clones, around 80% of them present only once. The sample consisted of peripheral blood. The receptors originated from a man between 65 and 79 years old with acute or convalescent COVID-19.

The CDR3 here is CASSIRQGAYEQYF. In DNA, the CDR3 is TGTGCCAGTAGTATTCGACAGGGGGCCTACGAGCAGTACTTC. V is TRBV19 and J is TRBJ2-7, with 9 bases that match TRBD1. The CDR3 runs 14 residues. Unmatched junction bases numbered 2, after V lost 3 bases and J lost 2 bases. The germline V gene has CDR1 LNHDA and CDR2 SQIVND (reference sequence).

The chain uses TRBV27 and TRBJ1-2; the D gene is possibly TRBD1 (5 bases). CDR3 length: 15 amino acids. Deletions cut 0 bases from V and 4 bases from J, with 12 bases between. The germline gives CDR1 MNHEY, CDR2 SMNVEV (reference sequence). In DNA, the CDR3 is TGTGCCAGCAGTTTATCGCAGGGTCCCCTCTATGGCTACACCTTC. Residues: CASSLSQGPLYGYTF.

The chain employs TRBV27 and TRBJ2-1, with 13 bases that match TRBD2. This CDR3 region has 14 residues. Germline loops: CDR1 MNHEY, CDR2 SMNVEV (reference sequence). V lost 6 bases, J lost 10 bases, and 6 bases stayed unmatched. Written as DNA, the CDR3 is TGTGCCAGCAGAGGACTAGCGGGAGCGCGGGAGCAGTTCTTC. Its translation is CASRGLAGAREQFF.

This chain uses TRBV2 with TRBJ1-3, with D possibly being TRBD1 (5 bases). V dropped 7 bases and J dropped 2 bases, with 9 bases sitting between them. This CDR3 comprises 13 residues. Germline assignment: CDR1 SNHLY and CDR2 FYNNEI. CDR3 nucleotide sequence: TGTGCCAGCACTTGGGGGGCTGGAAACACCATATATTTT. Encoded protein: CASTWGAGNTIYF.

This chain connects TRBV2 to TRBJ1-2; D not resolved. Trimming removed 9 bases at V and 2 bases at J, with 13 bases between. The germline V gene encodes CDR1 SNHLY and CDR2 FYNNEI. This CDR3 region has 13 residues. The CDR3 loop reads CASLYDINYGYTF. DNA of the CDR3: TGTGCCAGTTTATACGACATAAACTATGGCTACACCTTC.

This chain connects TRBV19 to TRBJ1-3, with D perhaps matching TRBD1 (5 bases). The CDR3 totals 15 residues. Trimming stripped 3 bases from V and 0 bases from J, with 9 bases between. Germline CDR1 is LNHDA and CDR2 is SQIVND (reference sequence). CDR3 nucleotide sequence: TGTGCCAGTAGTATCGGGGGATACTCTGGAAACACCATATATTTT. Residues: CASSIGGYSGNTIYF.

The gene calls are TRBV4-2 and TRBJ1-1; D call uncertain. CDR1 is LGHNA, CDR2 YNFKEQ, per germline. CDR3 length: 16 amino acids. Trimming took 0 bases from V and 6 from J, leaving 17 bases between them. The CDR3 coding sequence is TGTGCCAGCAGCCAAGACAGTTGGGGAGGAAACTCTGAAGCTTTCTTT. Translated: CASSQDSWGGNSEAFF.

This clone showed up just a few times. The gene calls are TRBV9 and TRBJ2-2; no definite D call. Germline-derived CDR1 and CDR2 are SGDLS and YYNGEE. V was pared by 0 bases and J by 1 base, with 10 bases between. The CDR3 totals 16 residues. Here the CDR3 reads CASSVEANVNTGELFF. Written as DNA, the CDR3 is TGTGCCAGCAGCGTAGAAGCTAATGTGAACACCGGGGAGCTGTTTTTT.

The rearrangement joins TRBV14 to TRBJ2-7, with 8 bases matching TRBD2. Germline lookup yields CDR1 SGHDN and CDR2 FVKESK. This CDR3 spans 17 amino acids. Trimming cost V 0 bases and J 1 base; bases outside gene matches: 8. CDR3 coding DNA: TGTGCCAGCAGCCAAGAAGGCGCTAGCGGGTTGTCCTACGAGCAGTACTTC. This sequence encodes CASSQEGASGLSYEQYF.

V is TRBV3-1 (or the pseudogene TRBV3-2) and J is TRBJ1-1; TRBD1 is a possible D gene (6 bases). This CDR3 comprises 14 residues. The V and J ends lost 4 bases and 0 bases respectively, with 9 bases between them. Germline V gene lookup returns CDR1 LGHDT and CDR2 YNNKEL (reference sequence). The CDR3, as DNA: TGTGCCAGCAGCCCCAGGGGCATGAACACTGAAGCTTTCTTT. It translates to CASSPRGMNTEAFF.

CDR3 nucleotide sequence: TGTGCCAGCAGTTACCCGGACACAGCCTACGAGCAGTACTTC. Protein sequence: CASSYPDTAYEQYF. V gene TRBV6-2 or TRBV6-3 combines with J gene TRBJ2-7; TRBD1 is a possible D gene (5 bases). Germline loops: CDR1 MNHEY, CDR2 SVGEGT. V lost 2 bases to trimming and J lost 2 bases, with 10 bases between them. The CDR3 has 14 residues.

This clone was seen a handful of times. The chain recombines TRBV19 with TRBJ1-2; 7 bases agree with TRBD1. The V gene end was trimmed by 7 bases and the J gene end by 4 bases; junction bases not matched to a gene: 9. The CDR3 totals 14 residues. The germline gives CDR1 LNHDA, CDR2 SQIVND (reference sequence). Written as DNA, the CDR3 is TGTGCCAGTACTAATACAGGGGAGCTCTATGGCTACACCTTC. This translates into CASTNTGELYGYTF.